These T cell receptor beta chains were read from a single sample in a study of OX40 agonist ivuxolimab in advanced cancers. Clones were read by immunoSEQ multiplex PCR, and TCRdb kept only the in-frame ones, dropping some. This table has about 98,000 clones, 87% appearing once. The starting material was CD4+ or CD8+ T cells sorted from blood, obtained in a trial of the OX40 agonist ivuxolimab. These TCRs come from an adult with an advanced solid tumor such as melanoma, head and neck, liver or kidney cancer. Both conserved end residues are part of each CDR3. The D gene is left open where the match is weak. Size is stated for part of the rows, as once, few or many counts, or as a class when the clone is expanded.

NA TRBJ2-5 NA TRBV5-4 CASSLSGRPQETQYF TGTGCCAGCAGCTTGTCCGGGAGACCGCAAGAGACCCAGTACTTC
NA TRBJ1-1 TRBD1 TRBV7-9 CASSKLLTTGMNTEAFF TGTGCCAGCAGCAAACTTTTAACGACAGGGATGAACACTGAAGCTTTCTTT
NA TRBJ2-2 NA TRBV19 CASKGLRGNTGELFF TGTGCCAGTAAGGGGCTCAGGGGAAACACCGGGGAGCTGTTTTTT
NA TRBJ2-2 NA TRBV19 CASRGGEAGGELFF TGTGCCAGTAGAGGGGGGGAAGCGGGCGGGGAGCTGTTTTTT
NA TRBJ2-5 NA TRBV9 CASSVVRGREETQYF TGTGCCAGCAGCGTAGTCAGGGGACGGGAAGAGACCCAGTACTTC
once TRBJ1-5 TRBD1 TRBV27 CASQGGRNQPQHF TGTGCCAGCCAGGGGGGGCGCAATCAGCCCCAGCATTTT
NA TRBJ1-1 NA TRBV7-2 CASSLQGYAEAFF TGTGCCAGCAGCTTACAGGGGTACGCTGAAGCTTTCTTT
NA TRBJ1-1 NA TRBV5-4 CASSHQWGPNTEAFF TGTGCCAGCAGCCACCAGTGGGGCCCGAACACTGAAGCTTTCTTT
NA TRBJ1-3 NA TRBV4-1 CASSQDQRQFLSSGNTIYF TGCGCCAGCAGCCAAGACCAAAGACAGTTCCTGAGCTCTGGAAACACCATATATTTT
NA TRBJ2-5 NA TRBV18 CASSPGTPQTQYF TGTGCCAGCTCCCCCGGGACTCCACAGACCCAGTACTTC
NA TRBJ1-4 NA TRBV25-1 CASRGGEKLFF TGTGCCAGCCGTGGAGGGGAAAAACTGTTTTTT
NA TRBJ2-5 TRBD2 TRBV28 CASSLEGRGVTQYF TGTGCCAGCAGTTTAGAGGGTCGGGGGGTGACCCAGTACTTC
NA TRBJ1-4 TRBD1 TRBV5-4 CASSRDRDEKLFF TGTGCCAGCAGCCGGGACAGGGATGAAAAACTGTTTTTT
few TRBJ1-2 NA TRBV5-4 CASSFPTGPRRSGYTF TGTGCCAGCAGCTTTCCTACGGGACCGAGGAGATCTGGCTACACCTTC
NA TRBJ2-7 NA TRBV9 CASSVGGGGARDEQYF TGTGCCAGCAGCGTAGGGGGTGGAGGGGCTAGGGACGAGCAGTACTTC
few TRBJ1-1 NA TRBV14 CASSLILNTEAFF TGTGCCAGCAGCCTCATCCTGAACACTGAAGCTTTCTTT
NA TRBJ1-5 NA TRBV5-4 CASSLGGTNQPQHF TGTGCCAGCAGCTTGGGGGGAACAAATCAGCCCCAGCATTTT
NA TRBJ2-7 TRBD1 TRBV7-7 CASSRGGQSYEQYF TGTGCTAGCAGCCGAGGGGGACAGTCCTACGAGCAGTACTTC
NA TRBJ2-3 NA TRBV11-1 CASSFGSGTDTQYF TGTGCCAGCAGCTTCGGCAGCGGCACAGATACGCAGTATTTT
NA TRBJ2-4 NA TRBV15 CATSRDTELALAKNIQYF TGTGCCACCAGCAGAGATACGGAACTGGCCCTAGCCAAAAACATTCAGTACTTC
NA TRBJ1-4 NA TRBV15 CATSSKRWATNEKLFF TGTGCCACCAGCAGTAAAAGGTGGGCAACTAATGAAAAACTGTTTTTT
NA TRBJ1-4 NA TRBV5-5 CASSQSGLNEKLFF TGTGCCAGCAGCCAGTCGGGCCTAAATGAAAAACTGTTTTTT
NA TRBJ2-5 NA TRBV7-9 CASSFHGQEQETQYF TGTGCCAGCAGCTTCCATGGACAAGAACAAGAGACCCAGTACTTC
NA TRBJ2-7 NA TRBV10-3 CAISERDRLYEQYF TGTGCCATCAGTGAAAGGGACCGCCTATACGAGCAGTACTTC
NA TRBJ1-5 NA TRBV6-6 CASSYLPDNQPQHF TGTGCCAGCAGTTACCTGCCAGACAATCAGCCCCAGCATTTT
NA TRBJ2-2 NA TRBV6-5 CASSPGVGDTGELFF TGTGCCAGCAGTCCCGGAGTGGGAGACACCGGGGAGCTGTTTTTT